This TCR beta chain comes out of a study of vaccination effects on CD4 cells after COVID-19. Trimming left V 7 bases short and J 2 bases short, with 11 bases between. The CDR3 runs 13 residues. Remarks on this clone: As yet, its antigen is unknown.

Before sequencing took place, the ViraFEST assay used viral peptide pools to expand antigen-specific CD4+ T cells. Isolation of CD4+ T cells took place after less than 12 days of culture. IL-2 at roughly 9.7 IU/ml and peptides at 10 ug/ml were added to cultured PBMC, approximately 2.2 million per well. Libraries were prepared by immunoSEQ multiplex PCR; TCRdb keeps only in-frame clonotypes and omits some of them. The repertoire has some 14,000 clones, more than 65% of them found once; the top ten carry about 25%. V is TRBV12-3 or TRBV12-4 and J is TRBJ1-2; unclear D gene. The sequence was obtained from a human donor who received a COVID-19 vaccine. Sequencing used CD4+ T cells from PBMCs cultured with HCoV-229E spike peptides, obtained before COVID-19 vaccination. The CDR3 loop is CASTLSTNYGYTF. The CDR3 DNA reads TGTGCCAGCACCCTTTCAACAAACTATGGCTACACCTTC.